The 17 T cell receptor beta chains below all came from one sample that was sequenced in a study of blood T cell repertoires in COVID-19 (dated by TCRdb to the early 2020s). The protocol used for the library was the immunoSEQ multiplex PCR assay. Entries here come from immuneACCESS through TCRdb and include only in-frame sequences with V and J called. Some clones fail to appear in such tables; in the studies checked, an unresolved V gene covers under half of the shortfall, and the cause of the remainder is unknown. For this sample there are about 380,000 clones; 75% to 90% appear just once. The ten largest make up approximately 3.7% of the sample. The sequenced sample was peripheral blood. These receptors were obtained from a woman younger than 30 with acute or convalescent COVID-19.

The V call is TRBV28, the J call TRBJ1-3, with D perhaps matching TRBD1 (5 bases). CDR3 length equals 14 residues. Germline V gene sequence: CDR1 MDHEN, CDR2 SYDVKM. Trimming shortened V by 3 bases and J by 0 bases, and 6 bases separated the two germline ends. The CDR3 protein is CASSLGGSGNTIYF. In nucleotides, the CDR3 is TGTGCCAGCAGTTTGGGGGGCTCTGGAAACACCATATATTTT.

The chain couples TRBV7-2 to TRBJ2-3, with 7 bases identical to TRBD2. The CDR3 has 14 amino acids. Looked up from germline, CDR1 is SGHTA and CDR2 is FQGNSA. The junction had 13 bases not matched to a gene; V was cut back by 6 bases and J by 10 bases. CDR3 in amino acids: CASSNYRGDWAQYF. In DNA, the CDR3 is TGTGCCAGCAGTAATTACCGGGGGGATTGGGCGCAGTATTTT.

The CDR3 region has the DNA TGTGCCAGCACCCCCAGGGCAGATCAAGAGACCCAGTACTTC. Residues: CASTPRADQETQYF. The chain carries TRBV6-5 and TRBJ2-5, with D perhaps matching TRBD1 (5 bases). The CDR3 has 14 amino acids. V lost 7 bases to trimming and J lost 2 bases, with 14 bases between them. Germline CDR1 and CDR2: MNHEY and SVGAGI.

V and J are TRBV24-1 and TRBJ1-1; D unresolved. V lost 1 base and J lost 7, with 9 bases in between. This CDR3 comprises 13 residues. Germline V CDR1 and CDR2: KGHDR, SFDVKD. The CDR3 nucleotides are TGTGCCACCAGTGATTTTAGAAGTGGTGAAGCTTTCTTT. Its translation is CATSDFRSGEAFF.

The gene calls are TRBV7-6 and TRBJ2-7, with 11 bases aligning to TRBD2. CDR1 and CDR2 from the germline V gene are SGHVS and FNYEAQ. V gave up 2 bases and J gave up 0 bases; unmatched junction bases: 15. The CDR3 extends over 20 amino acids. CDR3 residues: CASSLSLTGTSGQSSYEQYF. The CDR3 DNA reads as TGTGCCAGCAGCTTATCGTTAACCGGGACTAGCGGTCAAAGCTCCTACGAGCAGTACTTC.

V usage is TRBV5-1 and J usage is TRBJ1-1; D perhaps matches TRBD1 (6 bases). In germline, CDR1 is SGHRS, CDR2 YFSETQ. The V and J ends lost 2 bases and 1 base respectively, with 9 bases between them. The CDR3 sequence is 14 residues long. CDR3 sequence (DNA): TGCGCCAGCAGCTTCCGGGACACGAACACTGAAGCTTTCTTT. Translation gives CASSFRDTNTEAFF.

The chain carries TRBV7-9 and TRBJ1-2; 9 bases agree with TRBD1. This CDR3 contains 14 residues. Germline values: CDR1 SEHNR, CDR2 FQNEAQ (reference sequence). V gave up 3 bases and J gave up 2 bases; unmatched junction bases: 1. The CDR3 sequence is CASSFGTGNYGYTF. The CDR3 DNA reads as TGTGCCAGCAGCTTTGGGACAGGGAACTATGGCTACACCTTC.

The chain carries TRBV28 and TRBJ2-7, with a tentative D call TRBD1 (6 bases). CDR3 length: 13 amino acids. Germline CDR1 reads MDHEN; CDR2 reads SYDVKM. V lost 8 bases and J lost 7, with 18 bases in between. DNA for the CDR3: TGTGCCAGCGCTTGGACAGCTATTAATGAGCAGTACTTC. This codes for CASAWTAINEQYF.

The CDR3 spells CASSPGQGAEAFF. CDR3 coding DNA: TGCGCCAGCAGCCCCGGACAGGGTGCTGAAGCTTTCTTT. The J gene is TRBJ1-1, the V gene TRBV10-2; 8 bases fit TRBD1. V lost 6 bases to trimming and J lost 6 bases; unmatched junction nucleotides: 6. The CDR3 runs to 13 residues. Germline lookup yields CDR1 WSHSY and CDR2 SAAADI.

This clone occurred once. The gene calls are TRBV20-1 and TRBJ1-1; D is unclear. V shed 3 bases and J shed 5 bases, with 13 bases lying between them. The length of the CDR3 is 13 residues. Germline values: CDR1 DFQATT, CDR2 SNEGSKA (reference sequence). The CDR3 bases are TGCAGTGCTAGTCTGCCGGGAGGGACTGAAGCTTTCTTT. It codes for CSASLPGGTEAFF.

Remarks on this clone: Distinct nucleotide sequences in the sample also encode this CDR3. The gene calls are TRBV7-2 and TRBJ2-7; 7 bases are a match to TRBD2. The CDR3 has 17 amino acids. V shed 9 bases and J 1 base; nucleotides not matched to a gene: 18. The V gene's germline CDR1 is SGHTA and CDR2 FQGNSA. CDR3 nucleotides: TGTGCCAGTAGCCAACATCCGGCAGCGGGGCTGTCCTACGAGCAGTACTTC. Its translation: CASSQHPAAGLSYEQYF.

As DNA, the CDR3 is TGTGCCAGCAGCCAAAACAGGGGCGACTATGAAGCTTTCTTT. It translates to CASSQNRGDYEAFF. The genes are TRBV4-2 and TRBJ1-1, with TRBD1 matching over 7 bases. V lost 2 bases and J lost 7; bases outside the gene matches: 7. Germline CDR1 is LGHNA and CDR2 is YNFKEQ. CDR3 length: 14 amino acids.

CDR3 DNA sequence: TGTGCCCTCAAGGGGGGGCGGGGCAATGAGCAGTTCTTC. This codes for CALKGGRGNEQFF. The V gene is TRBV27, the J gene TRBJ2-1; D possibly corresponds to TRBD2 (7 bases). The CDR3 contains 13 residues. V was clipped by 11 bases and J by 6 bases, with 17 bases between them. Germline V CDR1 and CDR2: MNHEY, SMNVEV (reference sequence).

This chain uses TRBV5-1 with TRBJ1-6; tentative D call: TRBD1 (5 bases). Germline V gene data show CDR1 as SGHRS and CDR2 as YFSETQ. Trimming took 0 bases from V and 7 from J, leaving 17 bases between them. The CDR3 has 17 residues. The CDR3 region is CASSLVAVGGANSPLHF. CDR3 DNA sequence: TGCGCCAGCAGCTTGGTGGCGGTCGGGGGTGCGAATTCACCCCTCCACTTT.

The V call is TRBV9, the J call TRBJ2-7, with TRBD1 matching 9 bases. Per germline, CDR1 SGDLS and CDR2 YYNGEE. The CDR3 sequence is 14 residues long. V was clipped by 2 bases and J by 4 bases; unmatched bases: 4. CDR3 protein: CASSVTGGPYEQYF. The CDR3, as DNA: TGTGCCAGCAGCGTTACAGGGGGCCCTTACGAGCAGTACTTC.

The chain carries TRBV18 and TRBJ1-1, with 7 positions matching TRBD1. The trim removed 0 bases at V and 5 bases at J, leaving 6 bases unmatched. The germline gives CDR1 KGHSH, CDR2 LQKENI. The CDR3 spans 15 residues. CDR3 DNA: TGTGCCAGCTCACCACCAAAGGGGGCGGGTACTGAAGCTTTCTTT. Translated: CASSPPKGAGTEAFF.

The genes are TRBV10-2 and TRBJ1-2, with D tentatively TRBD1 (6 bases). Germline V gives CDR1 WSHSY, CDR2 SAAADI. Trimming removed 4 bases at V and 4 bases at J, with 10 bases between. CDR3 length: 13 residues. In DNA form, the CDR3 reads TGCGCCAGCAGTGCTCAGGGGACCTATGGCTACACCTTC. Encoded protein: CASSAQGTYGYTF.